This T cell receptor (beta chain) comes out of a study of T cell responses to AZD1222 COVID-19 vaccine. Libraries were prepared by immunoSEQ multiplex PCR; TCRdb keeps only in-frame clonotypes and omits some of them. The sample holds 100,000 to 150,000 clones, 70% to 90% seen once. The CDR3 loop spans 12 amino acids. Trimming shortened V by 4 bases and J by 2 bases, and 4 bases separated the two germline ends. Germline V gene data show CDR1 as SGDLS and CDR2 as YYNGEE. The chain carries TRBV9 and TRBJ1-3; no firm D call. The specimen was peripheral blood, collected 28 days after the second AZD1222 dose. The TCR comes from an adult who received the AZD1222 COVID-19 vaccine. This chain's CDR3 is CASSSAGNTIYF. The CDR3 DNA is TGTGCCAGCAGCAGCGCTGGAAACACCATATATTTT.